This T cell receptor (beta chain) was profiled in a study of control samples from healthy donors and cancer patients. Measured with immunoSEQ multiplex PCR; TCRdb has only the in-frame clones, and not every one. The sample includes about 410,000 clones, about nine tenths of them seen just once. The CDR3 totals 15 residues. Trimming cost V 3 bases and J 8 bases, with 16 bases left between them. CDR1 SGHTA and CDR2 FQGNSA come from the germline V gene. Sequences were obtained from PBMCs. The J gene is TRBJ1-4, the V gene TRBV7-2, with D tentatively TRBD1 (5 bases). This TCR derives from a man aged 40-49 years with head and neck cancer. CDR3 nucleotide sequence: TGTGCCAGCAGCTTGAACGGGGCCGCGATCGAAAAACTGTTTTTT. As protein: CASSLNGAAIEKLFF.